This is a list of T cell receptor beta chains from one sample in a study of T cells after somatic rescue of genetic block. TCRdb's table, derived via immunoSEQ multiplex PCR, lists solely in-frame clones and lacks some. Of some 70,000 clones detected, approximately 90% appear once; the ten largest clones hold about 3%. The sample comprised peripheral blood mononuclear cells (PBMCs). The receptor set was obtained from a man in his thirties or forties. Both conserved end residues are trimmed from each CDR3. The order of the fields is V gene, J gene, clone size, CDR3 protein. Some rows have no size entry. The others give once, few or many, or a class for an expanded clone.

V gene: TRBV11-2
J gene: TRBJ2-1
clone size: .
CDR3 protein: ASREFSEQF

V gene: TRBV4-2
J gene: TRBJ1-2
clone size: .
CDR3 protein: ASSQERVAVGT

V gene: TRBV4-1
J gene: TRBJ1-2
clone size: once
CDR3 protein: ASSQAPGVNYGYT

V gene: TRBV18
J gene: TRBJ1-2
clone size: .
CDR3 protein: ASSPLGGDGYT

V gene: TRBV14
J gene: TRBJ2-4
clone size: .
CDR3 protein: ASSQLTGGLDIQY

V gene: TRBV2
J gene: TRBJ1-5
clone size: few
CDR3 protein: ASVDRPIGPQH

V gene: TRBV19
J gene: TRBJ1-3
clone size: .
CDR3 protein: ASSVGAPSGNTIY

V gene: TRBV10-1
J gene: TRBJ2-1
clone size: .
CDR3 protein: ASSKDPLGSNNEQF

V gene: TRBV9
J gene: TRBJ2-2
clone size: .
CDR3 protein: ASSVGDRQLGELF

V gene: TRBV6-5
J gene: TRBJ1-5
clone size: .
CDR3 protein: ASSYSYSNQPQH

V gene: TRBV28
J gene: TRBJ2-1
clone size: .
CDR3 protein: ASSVGLAGGKGVGDEQF

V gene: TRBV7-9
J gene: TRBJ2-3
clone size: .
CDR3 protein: ASSSVTGQGVYTDTQY

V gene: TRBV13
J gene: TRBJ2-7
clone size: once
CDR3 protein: ASSAGQGYEQY

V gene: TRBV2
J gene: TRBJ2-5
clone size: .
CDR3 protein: ASSVVGGETQY

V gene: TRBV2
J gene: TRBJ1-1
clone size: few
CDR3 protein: ASSSQRRGNTEAF

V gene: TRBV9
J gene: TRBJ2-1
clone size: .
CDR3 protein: ASSVKGVASYNEQF

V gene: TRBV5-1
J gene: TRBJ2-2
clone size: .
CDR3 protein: ASSLQGNPNTGELF